This TCR beta chain was recovered during a study of blood T cell repertoires in COVID-19 (dated by TCRdb to about 2020). About the investigation overall: Collaborator samples came from the United States, Italy and Spain and covered acute and convalescent phases of COVID-19. A de-identified subject ID, COVID-19 status, age in years and sex were almost always included in the sample metadata. Where available, HLA class I and class II types were obtained from metadata supplied by the sample provider rather than from assay-based typing. Subjects who had been exposed to COVID-19, were actively infected with it, or had recovered from it provided the deeply sampled blood TCRbeta repertoires that made up the dataset. A freely available public database, intended as a resource for researchers studying the immune response to SARS-CoV-2, is where the repertoires were released. Samples were obtained from the ongoing ImmuneRACE study (first 160 participants) and from 1,254 subjects provided by 6 global collaborators. The prospective study material was composed of cDNA or gDNA derived from T cells, B-cell-depleted T cells, or PBMCs.

The immunoSEQ Assay, a bias-controlled multiplex PCR, was used to amplify TCRbeta CDR3 regions from genomic DNA. The study's processing was this. Nucleated cell counts per sample were estimated from amplification of reference gene primers within the assay. To quantify the absolute abundance of each unique TCRbeta CDR3 rearrangement, sequence reads were collapsed and filtered. For each sample, productive Simpson clonality was calculated by taking the square root of Simpson's diversity index across productive rearrangements. Entries here come from immuneACCESS through TCRdb and include only in-frame sequences with V and J called. Some clones fail to appear in such tables; in the studies checked, an unresolved V gene covers under half of the shortfall, and the cause of the remainder is unknown. The V and J calls and clone size were taken over from that table, and D and trimming were inferred from the DNA. This sample has some 240,000 clones in its table, and roughly 80% of those were observed once. The top ten clonotypes cover more than 9.5% of the sample.

Collaborating institutions collected whole blood in K2EDTA tubes following their own protocols. For TCRbeta analysis, collaborator samples were shipped as frozen whole blood, as isolated PBMCs, or as DNA extracted from either sample type. The paper as a whole reports these results and caveats: The amount of clinical and demographic metadata varied by source and participant and was provided uncurated.

Comment on this clone: No antigen is known for it. Within one base of it there is no much larger clone, and no base qualities were kept.

The sequenced material came from peripheral blood. The receptor's source is a woman older than 75 with acute or convalescent COVID-19.

The DNA sequence is TGTGCCAGCAGTCTGACAGGGATACCTCCTGCTGGCTACACCTTC. This encodes CASSLTGIPPAGYTF. The chain is encoded by TRBV28 joined to TRBJ1-2, and 7 bases in between align with TRBD1. Relative to germline, V is missing 5 bases and J is missing 7 bases, with 13 bases of the junction outside any gene match. The CDR3 starts with the cysteine, ends with the phenylalanine, and has 15 residues. The read is trimmed to its CDR3 DNA, 45 bases read in frame from base 1. The germline V gene yields MDHEN for CDR1 and SYDVKM for CDR2.